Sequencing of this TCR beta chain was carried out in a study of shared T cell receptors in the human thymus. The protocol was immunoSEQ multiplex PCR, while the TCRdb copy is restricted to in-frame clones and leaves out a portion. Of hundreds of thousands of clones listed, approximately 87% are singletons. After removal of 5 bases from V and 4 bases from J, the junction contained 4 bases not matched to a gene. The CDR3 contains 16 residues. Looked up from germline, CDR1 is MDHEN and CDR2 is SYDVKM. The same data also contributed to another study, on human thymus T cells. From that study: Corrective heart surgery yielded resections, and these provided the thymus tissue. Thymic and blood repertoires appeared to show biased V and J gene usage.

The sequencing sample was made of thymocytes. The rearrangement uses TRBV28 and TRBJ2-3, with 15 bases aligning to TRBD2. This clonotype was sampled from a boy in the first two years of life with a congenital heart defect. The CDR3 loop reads CASSPWTSGGADTQYF. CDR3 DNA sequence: TGTGCCAGCAGTCCGTGGACTAGCGGGGGGGCAGATACGCAGTATTTT.